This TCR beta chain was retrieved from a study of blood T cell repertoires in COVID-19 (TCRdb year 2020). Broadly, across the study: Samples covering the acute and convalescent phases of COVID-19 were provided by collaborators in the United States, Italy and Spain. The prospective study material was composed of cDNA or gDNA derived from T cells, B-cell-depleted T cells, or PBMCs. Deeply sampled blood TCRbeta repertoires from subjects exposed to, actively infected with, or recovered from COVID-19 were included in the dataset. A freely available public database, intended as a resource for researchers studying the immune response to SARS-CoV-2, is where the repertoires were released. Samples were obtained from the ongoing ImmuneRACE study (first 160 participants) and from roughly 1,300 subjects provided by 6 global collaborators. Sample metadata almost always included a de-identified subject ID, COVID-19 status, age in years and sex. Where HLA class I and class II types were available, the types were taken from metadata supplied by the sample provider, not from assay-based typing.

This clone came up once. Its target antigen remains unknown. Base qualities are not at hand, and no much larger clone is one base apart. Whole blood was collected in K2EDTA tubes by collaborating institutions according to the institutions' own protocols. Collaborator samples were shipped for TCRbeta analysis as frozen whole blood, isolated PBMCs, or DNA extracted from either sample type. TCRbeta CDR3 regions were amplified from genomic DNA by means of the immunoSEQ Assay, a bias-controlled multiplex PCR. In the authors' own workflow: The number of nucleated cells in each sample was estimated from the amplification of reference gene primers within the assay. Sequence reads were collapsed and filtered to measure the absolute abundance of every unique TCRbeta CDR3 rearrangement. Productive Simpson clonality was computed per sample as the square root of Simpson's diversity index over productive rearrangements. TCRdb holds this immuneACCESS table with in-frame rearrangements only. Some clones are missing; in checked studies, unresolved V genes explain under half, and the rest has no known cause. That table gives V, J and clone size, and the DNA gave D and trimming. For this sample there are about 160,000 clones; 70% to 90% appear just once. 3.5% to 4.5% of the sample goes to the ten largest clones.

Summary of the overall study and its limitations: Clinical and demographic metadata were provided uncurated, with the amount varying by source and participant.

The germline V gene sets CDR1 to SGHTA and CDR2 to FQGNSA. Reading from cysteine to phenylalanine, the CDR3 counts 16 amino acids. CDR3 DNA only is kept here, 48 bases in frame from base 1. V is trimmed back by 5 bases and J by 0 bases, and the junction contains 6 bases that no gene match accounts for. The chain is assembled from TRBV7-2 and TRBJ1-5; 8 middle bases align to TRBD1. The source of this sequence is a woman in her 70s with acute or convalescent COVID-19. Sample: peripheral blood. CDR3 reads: CASSLGQGGSNQPQHF. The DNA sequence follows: TGTGCCAGCAGCCTAGGACAGGGCGGTAGCAATCAGCCCCAGCATTTT.